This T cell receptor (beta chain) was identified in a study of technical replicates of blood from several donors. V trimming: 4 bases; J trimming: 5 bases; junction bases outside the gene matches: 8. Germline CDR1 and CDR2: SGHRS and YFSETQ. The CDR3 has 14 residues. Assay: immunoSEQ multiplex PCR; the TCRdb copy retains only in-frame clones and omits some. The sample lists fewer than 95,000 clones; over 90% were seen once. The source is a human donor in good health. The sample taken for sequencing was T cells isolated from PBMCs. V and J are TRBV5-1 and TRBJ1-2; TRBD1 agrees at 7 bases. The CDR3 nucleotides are TGCGCCAGCAGCGCCCCGGGACAGAGTTATGGCTACACCTTC. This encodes CASSAPGQSYGYTF.